Sequencing of this T cell receptor (beta chain) was carried out in a study of blood T cell repertoires in COVID-19. The CDR3 extends over 13 amino acids. V gave up 7 bases and J gave up 4 bases; unmatched junction bases: 5. Germline-derived CDR1 and CDR2 are SQVTM and ANQGSEA. Here immunoSEQ multiplex PCR was the method, and the copy in TCRdb shows in-frame clones only, minus some. This table holds a few hundred thousand clones, around nine tenths found once. The study assigned cohorts using participant-reported clinical history. This sequence joins TRBV29-1 and TRBJ2-3, with TRBD2 identical over 10 bases. This clonotype originated in a woman aged 60-75 years in a cohort exposed to, infected with or recovered from COVID-19 (not recorded which). What was sequenced was PBMCs or T cells enriched from blood (not recorded which). The CDR3 sequence: CSARLAGPDTQYF. In DNA form, the CDR3 reads TGCAGCGCCCGACTAGCGGGCCCAGATACGCAGTATTTT.